This TCR beta chain was profiled in a study of T-cell reconstitution after alpha-beta-depleted transplantation in children. Unique molecular identifiers were incorporated into the prepared TCRbeta library. A single record per CDR3 protein comes from TCRdb applying MiXCR to the PCR reads. The sample includes approximately 490,000 distinct CDR3 sequences, around 12% of them seen just once. This CDR3 spans 16 amino acids. V was pared by 0 bases and J by 2 bases, with 13 bases between. The germline CDR1 and CDR2 sequences are LGHNA and YSLEER. The receptor was isolated from a human donor who donated a stem cell graft to a child with combined immunodeficiency. V gene TRBV4-3 combines with J gene TRBJ1-1, with D perhaps matching TRBD1 (5 bases). Sequences were derived from PBMCs from the stem cell graft donor, sampled from the stem cell graft. CDR3 region: CASSQDQGWENTEAFF. As DNA, the CDR3 is TGCGCCAGCAGCCAAGACCAGGGTTGGGAAAACACTGAAGCTTTCTTT.